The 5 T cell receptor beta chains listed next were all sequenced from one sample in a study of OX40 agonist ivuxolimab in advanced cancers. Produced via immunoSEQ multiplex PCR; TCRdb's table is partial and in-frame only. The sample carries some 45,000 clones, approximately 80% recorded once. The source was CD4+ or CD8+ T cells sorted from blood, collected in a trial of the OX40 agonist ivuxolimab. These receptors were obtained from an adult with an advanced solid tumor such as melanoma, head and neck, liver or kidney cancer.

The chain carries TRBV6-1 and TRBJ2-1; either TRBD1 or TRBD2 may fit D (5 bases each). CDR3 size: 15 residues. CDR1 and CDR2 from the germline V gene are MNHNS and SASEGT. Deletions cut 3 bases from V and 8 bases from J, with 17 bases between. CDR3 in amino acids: CASSDSPWGNDEQFF. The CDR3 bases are TGTGCCAGCAGTGACAGCCCTTGGGGGAACGATGAGCAGTTCTTC.

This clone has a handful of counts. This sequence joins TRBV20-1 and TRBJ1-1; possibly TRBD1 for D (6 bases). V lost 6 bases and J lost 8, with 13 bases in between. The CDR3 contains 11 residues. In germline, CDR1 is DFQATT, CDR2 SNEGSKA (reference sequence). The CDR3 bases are TGCAGTGCGTGGCTCAGGGGAGAAGCTTTCTTT. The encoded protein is CSAWLRGEAFF.

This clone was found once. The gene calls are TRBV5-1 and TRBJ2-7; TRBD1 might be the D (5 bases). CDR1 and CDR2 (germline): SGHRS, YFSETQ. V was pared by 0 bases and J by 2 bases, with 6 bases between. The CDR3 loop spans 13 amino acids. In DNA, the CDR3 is TGCGCCAGCAGCTTGGCAGGGACCTACGAGCAGTACTTC. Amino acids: CASSLAGTYEQYF.

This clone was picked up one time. For the CDR3, the DNA is TGTGCCAGCAGCCACAGGGATCTGGCCTATGGCTACACCTTC. It specifies CASSHRDLAYGYTF. V and J are TRBV7-2 and TRBJ1-2, with D possibly TRBD1 on 6 matching bases. The germline CDR1 and CDR2 sequences are SGHTA and FQGNSA. CDR3 size: 14 residues. V lost 5 bases to trimming and J lost 4 bases, with 14 bases between them.

In nucleotides, the CDR3 is TGCGCCAGCAGCTTGGGGGGGGCAGGCAATCAGCCCCAGCATTTT. Translating it yields CASSLGGAGNQPQHF. This chain joins TRBV5-1 and TRBJ1-5; D may be TRBD1 (6 bases). The CDR3 is 15 amino acids. V lost 0 bases, J lost 2 bases, and 9 bases lay in between. CDR1 is SGHRS, CDR2 YFSETQ, per germline.